This T cell receptor beta chain comes out of a study of blood T cell repertoires in COVID-19. Living in about two dozen US areas, the participants were between about 18 and 100 years of age. Sequencing used immunoSEQ multiplex PCR; TCRdb keeps in-frame clones, though not all of them. Of fewer than 200,000 clones in the sample, 70% to 80% were seen once. What was sequenced was PBMCs or T cells enriched from blood (not recorded which). This TCR came from a woman aged 50 to 60 who had recovered from COVID-19.

The CDR3 DNA sequence: TGTGCCTGGAGAGGAGGGGCTAGGTATGGCTACACCTTC. Protein: CAWRGGARYGYTF. The V and J genes are TRBV30 and TRBJ1-2; D might be TRBD1 (5 bases). V gave up 3 bases and J gave up 5 bases, with 13 bases separating them. The germline V gene encodes CDR1 GTSNPN and CDR2 SVGIG (reference sequence). The length of the CDR3 is 13 residues.